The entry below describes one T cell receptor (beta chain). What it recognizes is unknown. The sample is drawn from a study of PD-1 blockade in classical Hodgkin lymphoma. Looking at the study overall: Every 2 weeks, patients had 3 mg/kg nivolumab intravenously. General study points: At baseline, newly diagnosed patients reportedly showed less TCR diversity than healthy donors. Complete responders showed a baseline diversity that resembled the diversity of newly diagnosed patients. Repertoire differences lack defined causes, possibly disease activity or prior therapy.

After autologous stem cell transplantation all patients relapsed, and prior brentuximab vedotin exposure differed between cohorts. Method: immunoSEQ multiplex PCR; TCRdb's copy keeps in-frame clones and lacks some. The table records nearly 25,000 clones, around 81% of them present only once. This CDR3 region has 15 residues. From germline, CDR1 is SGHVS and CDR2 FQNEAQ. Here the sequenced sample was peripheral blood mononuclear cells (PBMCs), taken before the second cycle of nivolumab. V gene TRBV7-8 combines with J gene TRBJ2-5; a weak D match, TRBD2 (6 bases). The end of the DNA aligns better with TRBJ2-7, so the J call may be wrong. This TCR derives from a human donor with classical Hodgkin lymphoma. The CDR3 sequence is CASSLKRASDYEQYF. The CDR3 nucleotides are TGTGCCAGCAGCCTTAAGCGCGCTAGCGACTACGAGCAGTACTTC.